This passage covers 17 T cell receptor beta chains from one sample sequenced in a study of blood T cells in healthy people across ages. Alongside a J-beta primer mix, a sample-barcoded 5' primer served in a second PCR lasting roughly 7 to 12 cycles. MiXCR, run by TCRdb on the 5' RACE reads, gives a single entry per CDR3 protein. The sample consists of approximately 1.5 million distinct CDR3 sequences, 30% to 40% of them appearing once. The sequenced sample consisted of blood. These receptors came from a woman in her twenties or thirties in good health.

This clonotype was observed a single time. The junction differs from germline at one of its ends, possibly a read error. This chain links TRBV27 with TRBJ1-2; no clear D. The CDR3 is 12 amino acids. Germline CDR1 reads MNHEY; CDR2 reads SMNVEV (reference sequence). CDR3 sequence: CTSGGRGGGYTF. CDR3 bases: TGTACCAGCGGAGGGAGAGGAGGTGGCTACACCTTC.

The chain uses TRBV3-1 and TRBJ2-1; TRBD2 agrees at 15 bases. The V gene end was trimmed by 4 bases and the J gene end by 9 bases; junction bases not matched to a gene: 10. CDR3 length: 17 residues. Germline V lookup: CDR1 LGHDT, CDR2 YNNKEL (reference sequence). The CDR3 loop reads CASSPPRGLAGGGEQFF. CDR3 nucleotides: TGTGCCAGCAGCCCCCCCCGGGGACTAGCGGGGGGAGGTGAGCAGTTCTTC.

About this clonotype itself: Germline is not matched at one junction end, which may reflect a read error. The DNA of the CDR3 is TGTGCCGGCAGCCCCCGGACAGGGACAGTCTCCCACGAGCAGTACTTC. Protein sequence: CAGSPRTGTVSHEQYF. J is TRBJ2-5 and V is TRBV13, with 8 bases matching TRBD1. The J call is uncertain, as TRBJ2-7 better fits the DNA end. Germline V gives CDR1 PRHDT, CDR2 FYEKMQ (reference sequence). The CDR3 consists of 16 residues.

The CDR3 sequence is CASTPAAAGANVLTF. The CDR3 DNA reads TGCGCCAGCACCCCGGCAGCCGCTGGGGCCAACGTCCTGACTTTC. The chain uses TRBV5-1 and TRBJ2-6; D gene unclear. CDR1 is SGHRS, CDR2 YFSETQ, per germline. CDR3 length: 15 amino acids. V was trimmed by 6 bases and J by 2 bases, leaving 12 bases between them.

This clonotype appeared a few times. The rearrangement links TRBV29-1 to TRBJ2-7; D gene uncertain. The CDR3 runs to 13 residues. Germline V gene sequence: CDR1 SQVTM, CDR2 ANQGSEA. V was trimmed by 6 bases and J by 0 bases, leaving 12 bases between them. The CDR3 loop reads CSVRQASSYEQYF. The CDR3 bases are TGCAGCGTCCGGCAGGCGAGCTCCTACGAGCAGTACTTC.

The rearrangement links TRBV20-1 to TRBJ2-1; the match to TRBD1 covers 8 bases. Unmatched junction bases numbered 8, after V lost 2 bases and J lost 8 bases. This CDR3 comprises 14 residues. Germline V gene data show CDR1 as DFQATT and CDR2 as SNEGSKA (reference sequence). In nucleotides, the CDR3 is TGCAGTGCTAGATTCGAGCAGGGGGCCGATGAGCAGTTCTTC. Its translation: CSARFEQGADEQFF.

On this clonotype: The junction shows a germline mismatch at one end, possibly a read error. The gene calls are TRBV20-1 and TRBJ2-7; tentative D call: TRBD2 (5 bases). This CDR3 spans 14 amino acids. CDR1 is DFQATT, CDR2 SNEGSKA, per germline (reference sequence). The CDR3 sequence is CSARVPSSSYKQYF. The CDR3 DNA reads as TGCAGTGCTAGAGTCCCTAGCAGCTCCTACAAGCAGTACTTC.

This rearrangement joins TRBV6-1 to TRBJ1-5, with a tentative D call TRBD1 (6 bases). The CDR3 covers 17 residues. The V gene's germline CDR1 is MNHNS and CDR2 SASEGT. The V gene lost 2 bases and the J gene lost 4 bases, with 18 bases spanning the gap. CDR3: CASSESQLRGSNQPQHF. The CDR3 DNA follows: TGTGCCAGCAGTGAATCGCAACTCAGGGGCAGTAATCAGCCCCAGCATTTT.

V is TRBV11-2 and J is TRBJ2-7; 10 bases line up with TRBD1. In germline, CDR1 is SGHAT, CDR2 FQNNGV. Unmatched junction bases numbered 17, after V lost 5 bases and J lost 10 bases. The CDR3 covers 16 residues. CDR3 sequence: CASSQRDRGEQEAQYF. CDR3 bases: TGTGCCAGCAGCCAACGGGACAGGGGCGAACAAGAGGCCCAGTACTTC.

This chain joins TRBV6-1 and TRBJ1-1, with unresolved D. The V gene's germline CDR1 is MNHNS and CDR2 SASEGT. The CDR3 is 10 amino acids. V was pared by 9 bases and J by 7 bases, with 9 bases between. The CDR3 loop reads CASRGGEAFF. CDR3 DNA: TGTGCCAGTCGGGGTGGTGAAGCTTTCTTT.

The CDR3 reads CASSKRAPGPSNSGANVLTF. As DNA, the CDR3 is TGTGCCAGCAGTAAACGGGCGCCGGGACCCTCGAACTCTGGGGCCAACGTCCTGACTTTC. This rearrangement joins TRBV6-1 to TRBJ2-6; D is perhaps TRBD1 or TRBD2 (5 bases each). The CDR3 has 20 amino acids. V shed 5 bases and J shed 0 bases, with 23 bases lying between them. Germline CDR1 is MNHNS and CDR2 is SASEGT.

Concerning this clonotype itself: The junction does not match germline at one end; this may be a read error. This chain joins TRBV7-3 and TRBJ2-3, with D possibly called TRBD1 or TRBD2 (5 bases each). Germline V gives CDR1 SGHTA, CDR2 FQGTGA. The CDR3 extends over 16 amino acids. The CDR3, as DNA: TGTGTCAGCAGCTTAAGCGCAGGGACGAGCACAGATACGCAGTATTTT. Translating gives CVSSLSAGTSTDTQYF.

Ten or more counts support this clonotype. V usage is TRBV6-4 and J usage is TRBJ2-3; 13 nucleotides align to TRBD2. Germline V gene lookup returns CDR1 MRHNA and CDR2 SNTAGT. The CDR3 extends over 15 amino acids. V lost 2 bases to trimming and J lost 6 bases; unmatched junction nucleotides: 2. The DNA for the CDR3 is TGTGCCAGCAGTGACACTAGCGGGGGGGCCGATACGCAGTATTTT. As protein: CASSDTSGGADTQYF.

A few counts support this clonotype. The J gene is TRBJ2-5, the V gene TRBV6-1, with TRBD1 identical over 10 bases. The CDR3 is made up of 13 amino acids. V lost 4 bases and J lost 11; bases outside the gene matches: 7. Germline V gene sequence: CDR1 MNHNS, CDR2 SASEGT. The CDR3, as DNA: TGTGCCAGCAGTGTCGGGACAGGGGCTGAGCAGTACTTC. Translation gives CASSVGTGAEQYF.

CDR3 sequence reads: CASTSTQADTQYF. The CDR3, as DNA: TGTGCCAGCACCTCTACACAAGCAGATACGCAGTATTTT. The rearrangement joins TRBV28 to TRBJ2-3; no reliable D call. Trimming shortened V by 7 bases and J by 4 bases, and 12 bases separated the two germline ends. The CDR3 is 13 residues long. Germline CDR1 is MDHEN and CDR2 is SYDVKM.

The gene calls are TRBV7-6 and TRBJ2-4; D tentatively fits TRBD1 or TRBD2 (5 bases each). Judging by the DNA end, TRBJ2-7 fits better; the J call may be wrong. The CDR3 extends over 18 amino acids. Germline lookup yields CDR1 SGHVS and CDR2 FNYEAQ. CDR3 coding DNA: TGTGCCAGCAGCTTAGGAATGGGGACCGTCGCCCTAACTTACGAGCAGTACTTC. Encoded protein: CASSLGMGTVALTYEQYF.

The chain carries TRBV20-1 and TRBJ1-1; D unclear. Deletions cut 0 bases from V and 6 bases from J, with 14 bases between. The CDR3 runs 14 residues. In germline, CDR1 is DFQATT, CDR2 SNEGSKA (reference sequence). CDR3 sequence reads: CSARDQVAASEAFF. Here the CDR3 DNA reads TGCAGTGCTAGAGATCAGGTAGCAGCCTCTGAAGCTTTCTTT.